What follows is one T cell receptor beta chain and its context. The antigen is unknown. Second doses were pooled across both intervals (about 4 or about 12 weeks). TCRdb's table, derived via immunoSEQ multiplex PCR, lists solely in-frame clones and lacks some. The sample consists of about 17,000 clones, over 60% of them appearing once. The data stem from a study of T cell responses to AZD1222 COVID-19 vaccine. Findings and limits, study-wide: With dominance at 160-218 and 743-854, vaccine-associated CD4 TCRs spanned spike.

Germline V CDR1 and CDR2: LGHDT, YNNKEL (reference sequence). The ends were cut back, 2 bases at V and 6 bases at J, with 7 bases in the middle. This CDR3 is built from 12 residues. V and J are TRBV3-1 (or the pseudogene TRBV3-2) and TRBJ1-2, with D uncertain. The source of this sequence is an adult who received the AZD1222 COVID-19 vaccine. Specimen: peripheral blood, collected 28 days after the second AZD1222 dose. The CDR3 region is CASSQRENGYTF. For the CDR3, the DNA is TGTGCCAGCAGCCAACGTGAGAATGGCTACACCTTC.